The 6 T cell receptor beta chains below all came from one sample that was sequenced in a study of molecular identifiers for immune sequencing clone quantification. Each CDR3 protein gets one entry after TCRdb re-called the PCR reads with MiXCR. The sample holds over 300,000 distinct CDR3 sequences, roughly 24% seen once. The sequenced sample was naive CD8+ T cells from blood, with Jurkat cell RNA spiked in. Regarding subset: FACS-sorted CD8+CD4-CCR7+CD45RA+ naive T cells. The receptor set was obtained from a human donor in good health. Some libraries in this study had Jurkat cell RNA spiked in.

The chain combines TRBV29-1 with TRBJ2-3; D not resolved. The CDR3 is 14 amino acids. Germline V lookup: CDR1 SQVTM, CDR2 ANQGSEA. Trimming shortened V by 6 bases and J by 4 bases, and 17 bases separated the two germline ends. CDR3 nucleotide sequence: TGCAGCGTACCCCTCAGGTGTTCGCCAGATACGCAGTATTTT. Amino acid sequence: CSVPLRCSPDTQYF.

Turning to this clonotype: This may be a read error: a much more frequent sequence differs by one nucleotide. This chain joins TRBV27 and TRBJ2-3; D is unresolved. Trimming took 3 bases from V and 6 from J, leaving 10 bases between them. There are 13 residues in the CDR3. Per germline, CDR1 MNHEY and CDR2 SMNVEV (reference sequence). CDR3 in DNA: TGTGCCAGCAGTTTGGACCTAATGGATACGCAGTATTTT. Translating it yields CASSLDLMDTQYF.

Comment on this clonotype: A much larger clone lies one base from this, so it may be a read error. The V gene is TRBV9, the J gene TRBJ2-3; 8 bases line up with TRBD2. The CDR3 spans 16 residues. Per germline, CDR1 SGDLS and CDR2 YYNGEE. This chain's CDR3 is CASSVRASGLTGTQYF. The CDR3 nucleotides read TGTGCCAGCAGCGTCAGGGCTAGCGGGCTCACAGGTACGCAGTATTTT.

This clonotype was counted only a few times. The J gene is TRBJ2-5, the V gene TRBV4-1, with 8 bases that match TRBD1. Trimming removed 3 bases from V and 5 bases from J; junction bases left unmatched: 5. This CDR3 contains 14 residues. CDR1 MGHRA and CDR2 YSYEKL come from the germline V gene. The CDR3 sequence is CASSQLGQAETQYF. CDR3 coding DNA: TGCGCCAGCAGCCAGCTGGGACAGGCCGAGACCCAGTACTTC.

In DNA form, the CDR3 reads TGCGCCAGCTGGAGCACAGTTTACACAGATACGCAGTATTTT. Amino acids: CASWSTVYTDTQYF. This sequence joins TRBV5-1 and TRBJ2-3; no clear D gene. The CDR3 is 14 amino acids. The V gene lost 7 bases and the J gene lost 2 bases, with 14 bases spanning the gap. CDR1 is SGHRS, CDR2 YFSETQ, per germline.

In the case of this clonotype: This may arise from a read error, as a much more abundant clone is one base away. The rearrangement uses TRBV27 and TRBJ1-1, with TRBD1 as a possible D gene (6 bases). CDR1 MNHEY and CDR2 SMNVEV come from the germline V gene (reference sequence). The CDR3 length is 15 residues. Trimming removed 2 bases from V and 5 bases from J, with 15 bases in between. CDR3 residues: CASSLGFEGGTEAFF. The CDR3 nucleotides are TGTGCCAGCAGTTTAGGTTTTGAGGGGGGGACTGAAGCTTTCTTT.